This TCR beta chain came from a study of blood T cell repertoires in COVID-19. For the study at large: In each case, the material was cDNA or gDNA derived from T cells, B-cell-depleted T cells, or PBMCs.

Measured with immunoSEQ multiplex PCR; TCRdb has only the in-frame clones, and not every one. The sample contains 250,000 to 300,000 clones, around nine tenths of which appear only once. Losses at the gene ends were 3 bases for V and 8 bases for J; bases not matched to a gene: 11. Looked up from germline, CDR1 is SGDLS and CDR2 is YYNGEE. The CDR3 is made up of 15 amino acids. This TCR derives from a man aged 50 or older with acute or convalescent COVID-19. The sequenced material came from peripheral blood. The chain recombines TRBV9 with TRBJ2-3; TRBD2 agrees at 8 bases. The CDR3 region is CASSATSGGGGTQYF. The DNA for the CDR3 is TGTGCCAGCAGCGCCACTAGCGGAGGGGGGGGTACGCAGTATTTT.